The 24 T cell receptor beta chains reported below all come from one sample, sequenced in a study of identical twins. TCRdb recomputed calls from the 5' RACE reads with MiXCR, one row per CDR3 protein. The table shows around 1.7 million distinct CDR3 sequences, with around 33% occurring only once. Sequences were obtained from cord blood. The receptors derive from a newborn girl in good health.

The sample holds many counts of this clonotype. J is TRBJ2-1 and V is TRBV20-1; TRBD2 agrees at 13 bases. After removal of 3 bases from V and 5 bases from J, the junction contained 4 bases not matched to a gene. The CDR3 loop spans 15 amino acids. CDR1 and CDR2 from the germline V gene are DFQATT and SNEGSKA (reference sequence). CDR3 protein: CSASSGTSGNNEQFF. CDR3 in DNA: TGCAGTGCTAGCTCCGGGACTAGCGGGAACAATGAGCAGTTCTTC.

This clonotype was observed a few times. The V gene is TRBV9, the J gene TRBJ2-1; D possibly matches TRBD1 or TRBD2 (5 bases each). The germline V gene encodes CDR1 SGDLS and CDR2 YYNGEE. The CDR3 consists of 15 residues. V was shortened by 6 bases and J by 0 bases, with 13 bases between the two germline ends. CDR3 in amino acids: CASTRDGRSYNEQFF. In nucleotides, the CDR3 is TGTGCCAGCACCAGGGACGGTCGCTCCTACAATGAGCAGTTCTTC.

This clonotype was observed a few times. The CDR3 here is CASSFGLRAGHNEQFF. The CDR3 DNA is TGTGCCAGCAGCTTTGGGTTGCGAGCGGGGCACAATGAGCAGTTCTTC. The V gene is TRBV7-8, the J gene TRBJ2-1, with 7 nucleotides matching TRBD2. V shed 3 bases and J 5 bases; nucleotides not matched to a gene: 10. Germline V gives CDR1 SGHVS, CDR2 FQNEAQ. The CDR3 loop spans 16 amino acids.

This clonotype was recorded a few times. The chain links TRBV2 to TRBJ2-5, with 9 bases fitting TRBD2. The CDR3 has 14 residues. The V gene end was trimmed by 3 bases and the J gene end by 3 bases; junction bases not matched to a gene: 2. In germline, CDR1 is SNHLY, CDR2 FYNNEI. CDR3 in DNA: TGTGCCAGCAGTGACCAGCGGGGGGAAGAGACCCAGTACTTC. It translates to CASSDQRGEETQYF.

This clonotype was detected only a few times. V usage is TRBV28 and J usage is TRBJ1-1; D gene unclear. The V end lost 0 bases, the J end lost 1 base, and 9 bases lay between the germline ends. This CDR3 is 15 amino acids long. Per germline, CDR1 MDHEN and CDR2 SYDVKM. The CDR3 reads CASSLWGAGNTEAFF. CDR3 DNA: TGTGCCAGCAGTTTATGGGGCGCGGGGAACACTGAAGCTTTCTTT.

The CDR3 bases are TGTGCCAGACCAAAGCAAACTAATGAAAAACTGTTTTTT. Residues: CARPKQTNEKLFF. The chain couples TRBV21-1 to TRBJ1-4. TRBV21-1 is a pseudogene segment. This CDR3 contains 13 residues.

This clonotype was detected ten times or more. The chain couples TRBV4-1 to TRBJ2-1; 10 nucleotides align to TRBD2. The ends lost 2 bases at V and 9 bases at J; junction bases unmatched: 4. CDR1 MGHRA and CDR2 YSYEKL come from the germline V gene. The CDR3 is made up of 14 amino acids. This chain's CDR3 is CASSQIAGGPEQFF. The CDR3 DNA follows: TGCGCCAGCAGCCAAATAGCGGGAGGACCTGAGCAGTTCTTC.

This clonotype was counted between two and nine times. This chain's CDR3 is CASIQGEGPQTLHF. CDR3 in DNA: TGCGCCAGCATCCAGGGTGAGGGCCCTCAAACCCTCCACTTT. The chain carries TRBV10-2 and TRBJ1-6; maybe TRBD1 (5 bases). Germline CDR1 reads WSHSY; CDR2 reads SAAADI. V dropped 7 bases and J dropped 14 bases, with 21 bases sitting between them. The CDR3 runs to 14 residues.

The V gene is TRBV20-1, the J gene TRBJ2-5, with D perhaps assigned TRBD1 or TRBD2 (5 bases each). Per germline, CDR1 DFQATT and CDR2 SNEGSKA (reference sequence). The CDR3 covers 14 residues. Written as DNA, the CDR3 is TGCCAAACTTCCTCGGGACCTACCCAAGAGACCCAGTACTTC. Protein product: CQTSSGPTQETQYF.

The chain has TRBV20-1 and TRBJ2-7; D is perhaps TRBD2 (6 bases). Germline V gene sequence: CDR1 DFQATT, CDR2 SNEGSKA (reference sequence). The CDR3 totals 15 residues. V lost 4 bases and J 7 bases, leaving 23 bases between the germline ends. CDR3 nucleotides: TGCAGTGCTACCGGGGAGGTGTCCCTTCCCAATGAGCAGTACTTC. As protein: CSATGEVSLPNEQYF.

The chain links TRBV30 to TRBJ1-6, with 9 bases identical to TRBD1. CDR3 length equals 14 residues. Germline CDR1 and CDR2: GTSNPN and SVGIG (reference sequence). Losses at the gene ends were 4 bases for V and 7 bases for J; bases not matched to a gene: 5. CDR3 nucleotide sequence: TGTGCCTGGATTACCGGGACAGGGAATTCACCCCTCCACTTT. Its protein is CAWITGTGNSPLHF.

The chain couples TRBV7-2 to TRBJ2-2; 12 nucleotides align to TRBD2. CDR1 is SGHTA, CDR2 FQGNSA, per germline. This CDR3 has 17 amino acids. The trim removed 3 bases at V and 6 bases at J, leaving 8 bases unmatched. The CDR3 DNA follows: TGTGCCAGCAGCTTGGCGCCGACTAGCGGGAGTTCCGGGGAGCTGTTTTTT. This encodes CASSLAPTSGSSGELFF.

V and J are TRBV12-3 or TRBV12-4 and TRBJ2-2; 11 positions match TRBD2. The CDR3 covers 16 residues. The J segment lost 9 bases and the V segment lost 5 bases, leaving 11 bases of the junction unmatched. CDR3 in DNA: TGTGCCAGCAGTGCCTCTAGCGGGGGGCCCGGGAGGGAGCTGTTTTTT. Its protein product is CASSASSGGPGRELFF.

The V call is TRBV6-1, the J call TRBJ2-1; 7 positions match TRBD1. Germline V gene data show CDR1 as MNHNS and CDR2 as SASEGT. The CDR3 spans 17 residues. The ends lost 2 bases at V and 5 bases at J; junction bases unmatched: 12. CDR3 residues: CASSEFLGTAPDNEQFF. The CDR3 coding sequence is TGTGCCAGCAGTGAATTCCTCGGGACAGCGCCCGACAATGAGCAGTTCTTC.

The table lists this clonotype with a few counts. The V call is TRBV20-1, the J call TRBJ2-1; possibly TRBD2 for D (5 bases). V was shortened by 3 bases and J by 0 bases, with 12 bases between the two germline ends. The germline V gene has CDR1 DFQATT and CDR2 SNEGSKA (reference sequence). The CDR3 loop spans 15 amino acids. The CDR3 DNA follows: TGCAGTGCTAGTCCGCGGGCCCTCTCCTACAATGAGCAGTTCTTC. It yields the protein CSASPRALSYNEQFF.

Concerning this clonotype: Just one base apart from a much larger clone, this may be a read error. Here the CDR3 reads CAISEQQGRVQYF. The CDR3 coding sequence is TGTGCCATCAGTGAGCAACAGGGACGCGTGCAGTACTTC. The gene calls are TRBV10-3 and TRBJ2-4, with a possible D match to TRBD1 (6 bases). The CDR3 spans 13 residues. V lost 2 bases to trimming and J lost 13 bases, with 15 bases between them. CDR1 and CDR2 from the germline V gene are ENHRY and SYGVKD.

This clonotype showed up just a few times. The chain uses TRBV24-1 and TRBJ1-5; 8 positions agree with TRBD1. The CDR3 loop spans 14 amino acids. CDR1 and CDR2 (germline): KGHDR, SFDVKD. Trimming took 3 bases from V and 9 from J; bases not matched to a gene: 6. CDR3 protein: CATSDGQGRRPQHF. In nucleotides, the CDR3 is TGTGCCACCAGTGATGGACAGGGTAGAAGGCCCCAGCATTTT.

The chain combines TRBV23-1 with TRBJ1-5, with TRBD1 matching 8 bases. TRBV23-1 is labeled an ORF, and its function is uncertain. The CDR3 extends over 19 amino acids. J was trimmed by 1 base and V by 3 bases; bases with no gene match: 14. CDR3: CASSHPDREHNRSNQPQHF. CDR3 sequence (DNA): TGCGCCAGCAGTCACCCGGACAGGGAACACAATAGAAGCAATCAGCCCCAGCATTTT.

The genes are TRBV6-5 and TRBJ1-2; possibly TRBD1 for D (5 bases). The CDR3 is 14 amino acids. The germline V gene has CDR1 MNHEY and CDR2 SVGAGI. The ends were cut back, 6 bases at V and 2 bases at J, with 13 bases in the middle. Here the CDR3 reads CASRLDNLNYGYTF. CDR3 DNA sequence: TGTGCCAGCAGGTTGGACAATTTAAACTATGGCTACACCTTC.

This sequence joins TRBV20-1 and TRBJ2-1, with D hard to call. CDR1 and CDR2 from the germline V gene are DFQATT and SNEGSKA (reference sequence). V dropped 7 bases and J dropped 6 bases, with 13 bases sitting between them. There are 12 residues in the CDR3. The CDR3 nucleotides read TGCAGTGGAGGCGCCTACTTCAATGAGCAGTTCTTC. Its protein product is CSGGAYFNEQFF.

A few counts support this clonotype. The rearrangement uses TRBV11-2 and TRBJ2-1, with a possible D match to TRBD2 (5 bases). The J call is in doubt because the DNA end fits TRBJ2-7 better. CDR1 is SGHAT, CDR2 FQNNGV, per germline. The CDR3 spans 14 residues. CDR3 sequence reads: CASSALEGYNEQYF. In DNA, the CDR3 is TGTGCCAGCAGCGCCCTAGAGGGTTACAATGAGCAGTACTTC.

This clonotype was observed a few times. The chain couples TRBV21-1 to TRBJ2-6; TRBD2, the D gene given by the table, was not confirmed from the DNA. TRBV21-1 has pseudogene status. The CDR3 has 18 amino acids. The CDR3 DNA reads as TGTGCCAGCAGCAAAAAAGAGGGACTAGTCTCTGGGGCCAACGTCCTGACTTTC. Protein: CASSKKEGLVSGANVLTF.

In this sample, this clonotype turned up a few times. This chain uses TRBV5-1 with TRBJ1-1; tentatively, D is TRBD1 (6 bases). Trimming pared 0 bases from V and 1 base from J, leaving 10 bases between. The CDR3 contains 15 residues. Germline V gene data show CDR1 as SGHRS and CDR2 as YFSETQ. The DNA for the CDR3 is TGCGCCAGCAGCTTGGGGACACAGGGGAACACTGAAGCTTTCTTT. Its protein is CASSLGTQGNTEAFF.

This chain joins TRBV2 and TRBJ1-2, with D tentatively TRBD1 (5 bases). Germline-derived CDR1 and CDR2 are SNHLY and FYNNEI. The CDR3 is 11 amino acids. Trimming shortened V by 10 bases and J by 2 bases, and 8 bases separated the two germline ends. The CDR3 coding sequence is TGTGCCATACAGGAGAACTATGGCTACACCTTC. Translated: CAIQENYGYTF.